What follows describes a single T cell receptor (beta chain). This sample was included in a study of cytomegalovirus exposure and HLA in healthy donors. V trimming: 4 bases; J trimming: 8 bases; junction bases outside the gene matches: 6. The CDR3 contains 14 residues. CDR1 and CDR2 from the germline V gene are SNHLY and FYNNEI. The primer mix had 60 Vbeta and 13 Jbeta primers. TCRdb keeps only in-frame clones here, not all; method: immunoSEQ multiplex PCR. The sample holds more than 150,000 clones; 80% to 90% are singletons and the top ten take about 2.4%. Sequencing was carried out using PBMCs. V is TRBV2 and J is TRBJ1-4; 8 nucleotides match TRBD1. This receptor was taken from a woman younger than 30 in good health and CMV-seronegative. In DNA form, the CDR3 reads TGTGCCAGCAGTGTGACAGGGGTGGAGGAAAAACTGTTTTTT. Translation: CASSVTGVEEKLFF.